This record concerns one T cell receptor beta chain sequence. The sample belongs to a study of blood T cell repertoires in COVID-19. Study details: In each case, the material was cDNA or gDNA derived from T cells, B-cell-depleted T cells, or PBMCs.

Sequenced by immunoSEQ multiplex PCR; TCRdb stores in-frame clones only, minus some. The sample holds around 300,000 clones, about nine tenths seen once. The sequenced sample consisted of peripheral blood. This clonotype was sampled from a woman in her 30s with COVID-19, enrolled during active disease.

The CDR3 sequence: CASSVGPSRNEQFF. The CDR3 coding sequence is TGTGCCAGCAGCGTAGGTCCTAGTAGGAATGAGCAGTTCTTC. The chain employs TRBV9 and TRBJ2-1; D gene uncertain. This CDR3 contains 14 residues. V shed 0 bases and J shed 7 bases, with 11 bases lying between them. Germline values: CDR1 SGDLS, CDR2 YYNGEE.